This section outlines one T cell receptor (beta chain) sequence together with its context. The entry originates in a study of blood T cell repertoires in COVID-19. About the study: Samples came from the United States, Italy and Spain, spanning acute and convalescent COVID-19. Sources were T cells, B-cell-depleted T cells, or PBMCs; the material itself was cDNA or gDNA.

Authors' analysis steps: Amplifying reference gene primers gave estimates of nucleated cell counts. Profiled with immunoSEQ multiplex PCR; TCRdb holds only in-frame clones, not every one. Clone size and the V and J calls come from that table; the DNA yielded D and trimming. The repertoire consists of 210,000 or so clones, with about four fifths occurring once and the leading ten covering roughly 5.3%. Per germline, CDR1 SGHDN and CDR2 FVKESK. Trimming took 3 bases from V and 5 from J, leaving 16 bases between them. The CDR3 is made up of 15 amino acids. This TCR derives from a woman aged 70-85 years with active or convalescent COVID-19. This rearrangement joins TRBV14 to TRBJ1-2; D is unclear. Sequencing was done on a sample of peripheral blood. The CDR3 nucleotides read TGTGCCAGCAGCCACAGAGGGAAGGATTTTTATGGCTACACCTTC. Its protein is CASSHRGKDFYGYTF. Complete variable domain (other parts from reference TRBV14 and TRBJ1-2): EAGVTQFPSHSVIEKGQTVTLRCDPISGHDNLYWYRRVMGKEIKFLLHFVKESKQDESGMPNNRFLAERTGGTYSTLKVQPAELEDSGVYFCASSHRGKDFYGYTFGSGTRLTVV.